The source of this T cell receptor beta chain is a study of graft-versus-host responses after intestinal transplantation. Study summary: Recipients uniformly received anti-thymocyte globulin induction, followed by tacrolimus and steroids for 2 to 4 years.

Notes on this clone: Its specificity is not known.

The V gene's germline CDR1 is SGHVS and CDR2 FQNEAQ. The CDR3 has 19 residues. Unmatched junction bases numbered 13, after V lost 5 bases and J lost 0 bases. The table came from immunoSEQ multiplex PCR; TCRdb's copy has only in-frame clones and leaves some out. This table has approximately 80,000 clones, roughly 89% appearing once. General study results and limits: Detection of GvH clones occurred in recipient marrow, and some had their first appearance in ileum or blood.

This TCR came from a human donor who received an intestinal transplant. The chain recombines TRBV7-8 with TRBJ1-3; 10 nucleotides match TRBD1. The source material was unstimulated CD4+ T cells sorted from spleen or lymph node cells, sampled before intestinal transplant. Here the CDR3 reads CASSEGTGAPVNSGNTIYF. The CDR3 region has the DNA TGTGCCAGCAGCGAGGGGACAGGGGCTCCTGTTAACTCTGGAAACACCATATATTTT.